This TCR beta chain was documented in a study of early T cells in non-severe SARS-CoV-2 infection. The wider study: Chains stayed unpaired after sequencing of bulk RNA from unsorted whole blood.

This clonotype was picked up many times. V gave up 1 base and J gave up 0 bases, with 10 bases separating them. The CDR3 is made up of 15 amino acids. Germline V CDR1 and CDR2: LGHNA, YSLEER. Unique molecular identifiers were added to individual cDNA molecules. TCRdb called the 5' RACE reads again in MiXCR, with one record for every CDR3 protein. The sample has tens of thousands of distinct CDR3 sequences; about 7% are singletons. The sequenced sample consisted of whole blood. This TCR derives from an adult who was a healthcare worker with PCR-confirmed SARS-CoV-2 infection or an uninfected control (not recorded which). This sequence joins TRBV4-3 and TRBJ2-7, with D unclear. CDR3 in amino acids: CASSQGDVSSYEQYF. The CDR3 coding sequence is TGCGCCAGCAGCCAAGGAGACGTGAGCTCCTACGAGCAGTACTTC.